Below, 5 T cell receptor beta chains from the same sample are listed, as sequenced in a study of control samples from healthy donors and cancer patients. The data were produced by immunoSEQ multiplex PCR, yet TCRdb's version contains in-frame clones alone and is incomplete. Among about 120,000 clones listed, roughly 92% were seen once. Specimen: blood. The receptors were sampled from a woman between 18 and 29 years old in good health.

The V gene is TRBV7-3, the J gene TRBJ2-1, with a tentative D call TRBD2 (6 bases). CDR3 length equals 16 residues. Germline lookup yields CDR1 SGHTA and CDR2 FQGTGA. Deletions cut 3 bases from V and 4 bases from J, with 16 bases between. The CDR3 sequence: CASSFFHKGGYNEQFF. For the CDR3, the DNA is TGTGCCAGCAGCTTTTTTCACAAAGGAGGGTACAATGAGCAGTTCTTC.

The rearrangement joins TRBV7-2 to TRBJ2-5; 9 bases are shared with TRBD2. The length of the CDR3 is 14 residues. Looked up from germline, CDR1 is SGHTA and CDR2 is FQGNSA. With 6 bases clipped from V and 6 bases from J, the junction kept 8 bases outside the gene matches. CDR3 sequence: CASRAGGPGKTQYF. The CDR3 DNA reads as TGTGCCAGCAGGGCGGGGGGGCCAGGAAAGACCCAGTACTTC.

V usage is TRBV29-1 and J usage is TRBJ2-7; 7 nucleotides match TRBD1. CDR3 size: 13 residues. Germline CDR1 SQVTM, CDR2 ANQGSEA. The ends lost 6 bases at V and 1 base at J; junction bases unmatched: 6. The CDR3 bases are TGCAGCGTATCGGACAGGTTATCCTACGAGCAGTACTTC. As protein: CSVSDRLSYEQYF.

This clone was observed a handful of times. V gene TRBV12-1 combines with J gene TRBJ2-7; TRBD2, the table's D call, lacks a check against the DNA. TRBV12-1 is a recognized pseudogene. The CDR3 totals 20 residues. The CDR3: CASSFGWSASGSLRTYEQYF. CDR3 in DNA: TGTGCCAGCAGCTTTGGTTGGTCGGCTAGCGGGAGTCTCAGAACTTACGAGCAGTACTTC.

V usage is TRBV24-1 and J usage is TRBJ2-3; 8 bases are a match to TRBD1. The V segment lost 3 bases and the J segment 3 bases; nucleotides outside the gene matches: 4. CDR3 length equals 15 residues. CDR1 is KGHDR, CDR2 SFDVKD, per germline. The CDR3, as DNA: TGTGCCACCAGTGATATCAGGGGGCAAACAGATACGCAGTATTTT. This encodes CATSDIRGQTDTQYF.